Following are 3 T cell receptor beta chains from one sample sequenced in a study of T cells after posttransplantation cyclophosphamide. Cyclophosphamide on days +3 and +4 followed busulfan-fludarabine conditioning and a marrow graft. This table comes from immunoSEQ multiplex PCR, and its TCRdb copy is limited to in-frame clones, with some not included. The repertoire consists of around 2,900 clones, none detected only once. The material was PBMCs, obtained after allogeneic stem cell transplant with posttransplant cyclophosphamide. These receptors came from a female patient between 55 and 75 years old who received an allogeneic stem cell transplant from a related donor and was CMV-positive. Some T cells here may be from the graft donor.

This clone was seen many times. The chain links TRBV19 to TRBJ2-5; D might be TRBD1 (6 bases). Germline lookup yields CDR1 LNHDA and CDR2 SQIVND (reference sequence). Trimming pared 5 bases from V and 5 bases from J, leaving 15 bases between. CDR3 length: 14 amino acids. The CDR3 sequence is CASSRGRGGETQYF. CDR3 nucleotide sequence: TGTGCCAGTAGTCGGGGCAGGGGTGGGGAGACCCAGTACTTC.

This clone showed up many times. The chain combines TRBV10-3 with TRBJ2-7, with D hard to call. CDR1 ENHRY and CDR2 SYGVKD come from the germline V gene. The CDR3 consists of 11 residues. V was clipped by 11 bases and J by 4 bases, with 12 bases between them. CDR3 nucleotides: TGTGCCGCATCCGGTAGTTACGAGCAGTACTTC. Amino acid sequence: CAASGSYEQYF.

V is TRBV6-2 or TRBV6-3 and J is TRBJ1-6; weak D call: TRBD1 (6 bases). CDR1 and CDR2 from the germline V gene are MNHEY and SVGEGT. The V end lost 2 bases, the J end lost 2 bases, and 13 bases lay between the germline ends. The CDR3 extends over 17 amino acids. The CDR3 sequence is CASSYVSGGAYNSPLHF. Here the CDR3 DNA reads TGTGCCAGCAGTTACGTTTCGGGGGGCGCCTATAATTCACCCCTCCACTTT.